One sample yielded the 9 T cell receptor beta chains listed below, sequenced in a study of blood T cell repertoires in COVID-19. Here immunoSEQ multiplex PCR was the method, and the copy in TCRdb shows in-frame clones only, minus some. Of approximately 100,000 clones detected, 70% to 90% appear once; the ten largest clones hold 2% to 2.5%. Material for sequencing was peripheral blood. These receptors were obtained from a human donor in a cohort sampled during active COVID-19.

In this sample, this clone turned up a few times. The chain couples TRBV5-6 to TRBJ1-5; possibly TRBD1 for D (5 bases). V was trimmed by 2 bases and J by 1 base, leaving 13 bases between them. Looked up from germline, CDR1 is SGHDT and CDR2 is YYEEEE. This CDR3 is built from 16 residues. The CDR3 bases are TGTGCCAGCAGCTTAGGAGGGGCGCAGAGCAATCAGCCCCAGCATTTT. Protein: CASSLGGAQSNQPQHF. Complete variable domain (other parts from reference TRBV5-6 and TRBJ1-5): DAGVTQSPTHLIKTRGQQVTLRCSPKSGHDTVSWYQQALGQGPQFIFQYYEEEERQRGNFPDRFSGHQFPNYSSELNVNALLLGDSALYLCASSLGGAQSNQPQHFGDGTRLSIL.

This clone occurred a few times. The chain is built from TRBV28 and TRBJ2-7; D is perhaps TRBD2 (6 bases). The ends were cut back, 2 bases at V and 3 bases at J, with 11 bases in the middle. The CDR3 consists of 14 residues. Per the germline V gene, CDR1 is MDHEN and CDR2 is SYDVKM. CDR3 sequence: CASSLRGTHYEQYF. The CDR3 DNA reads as TGTGCCAGCAGTTTACGGGGGACCCACTACGAGCAGTACTTC. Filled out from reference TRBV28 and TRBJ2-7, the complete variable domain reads DVKVTQSSRYLVKRTGEKVFLECVQDMDHENMFWYRQDPGLGLRLIYFSYDVKMKEKGDIPEGYSVSREKKERFSLILESASTNQTSMYLCASSLRGTHYEQYFGPGTRLTVT.

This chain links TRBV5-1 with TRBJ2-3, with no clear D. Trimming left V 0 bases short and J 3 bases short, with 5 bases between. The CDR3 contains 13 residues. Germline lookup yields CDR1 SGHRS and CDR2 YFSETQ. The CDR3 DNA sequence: TGCGCCAGCAGCTTGGACCAGACAGATACGCAGTATTTT. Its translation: CASSLDQTDTQYF.

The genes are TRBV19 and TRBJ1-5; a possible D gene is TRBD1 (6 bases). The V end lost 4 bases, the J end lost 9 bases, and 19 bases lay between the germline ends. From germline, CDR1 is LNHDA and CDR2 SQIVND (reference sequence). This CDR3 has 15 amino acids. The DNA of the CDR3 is TGTGCCAGTAGTACCCCGACAGGCCCCCCCGGGCCCCAGCATTTT. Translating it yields CASSTPTGPPGPQHF.

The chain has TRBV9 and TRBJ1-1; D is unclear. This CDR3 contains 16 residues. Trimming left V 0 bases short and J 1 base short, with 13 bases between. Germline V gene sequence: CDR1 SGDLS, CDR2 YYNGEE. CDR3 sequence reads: CASSVEPGLGNTEAFF. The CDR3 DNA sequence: TGTGCCAGCAGCGTAGAACCGGGGTTGGGGAACACTGAAGCTTTCTTT.

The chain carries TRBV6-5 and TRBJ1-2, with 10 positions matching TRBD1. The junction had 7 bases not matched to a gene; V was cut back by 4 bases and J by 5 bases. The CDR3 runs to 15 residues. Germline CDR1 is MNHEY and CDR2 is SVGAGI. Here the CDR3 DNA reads TGTGCCAGCAGTTTAACCCGACAGGGGGCTTATGGCTACACCTTC. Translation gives CASSLTRQGAYGYTF.

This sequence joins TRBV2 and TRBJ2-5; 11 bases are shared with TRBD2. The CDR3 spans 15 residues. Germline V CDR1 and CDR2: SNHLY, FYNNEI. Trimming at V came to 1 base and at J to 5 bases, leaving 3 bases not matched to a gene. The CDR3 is CASSEGLAGTETQYF. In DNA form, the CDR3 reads TGTGCCAGCAGTGAAGGACTAGCGGGGACGGAGACCCAGTACTTC.

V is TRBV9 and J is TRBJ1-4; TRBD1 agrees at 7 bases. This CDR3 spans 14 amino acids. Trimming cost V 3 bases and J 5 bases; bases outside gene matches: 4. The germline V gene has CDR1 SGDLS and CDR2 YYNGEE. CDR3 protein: CASSAGQTNEKLFF. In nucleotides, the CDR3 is TGTGCCAGCAGCGCGGGACAGACAAATGAAAAACTGTTTTTT.

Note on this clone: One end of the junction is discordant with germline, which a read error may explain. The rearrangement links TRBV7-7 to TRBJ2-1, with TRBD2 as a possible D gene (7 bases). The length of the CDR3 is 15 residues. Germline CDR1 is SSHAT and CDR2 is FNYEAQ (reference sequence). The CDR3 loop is CASSPSAGAYNEQFF. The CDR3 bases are TGTGCTAGCAGCCCCTCCGCGGGGGCTTACAATGAGCAGTTCTTC.